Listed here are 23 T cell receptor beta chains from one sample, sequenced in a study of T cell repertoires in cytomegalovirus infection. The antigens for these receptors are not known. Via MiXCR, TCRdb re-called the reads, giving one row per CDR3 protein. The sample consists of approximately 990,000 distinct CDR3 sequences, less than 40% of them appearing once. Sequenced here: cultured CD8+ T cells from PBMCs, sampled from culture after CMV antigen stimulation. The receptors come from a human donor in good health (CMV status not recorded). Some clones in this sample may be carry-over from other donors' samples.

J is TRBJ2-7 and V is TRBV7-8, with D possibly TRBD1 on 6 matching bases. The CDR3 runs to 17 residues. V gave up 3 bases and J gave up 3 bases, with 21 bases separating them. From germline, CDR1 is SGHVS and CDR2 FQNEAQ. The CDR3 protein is CASSFGQGKALGYEQYV. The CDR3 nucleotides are TGTGCCAGCAGCTTCGGCCAGGGGAAGGCGCTCGGCTACGAGCAGTACGTC.

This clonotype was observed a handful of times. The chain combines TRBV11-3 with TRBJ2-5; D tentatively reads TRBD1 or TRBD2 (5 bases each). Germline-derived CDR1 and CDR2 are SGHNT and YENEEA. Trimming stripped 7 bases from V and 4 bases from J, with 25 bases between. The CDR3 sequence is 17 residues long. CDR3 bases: TGTGCCAGCATATACCCCCCGGGGCAGGATCCCCGAGAGACCCAGTACTTC. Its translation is CASIYPPGQDPRETQYF.

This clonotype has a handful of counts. In nucleotides, the CDR3 is TGTGCCAGCAGCTCACAAACATACACTGAAGCTTTCTTT. It yields the protein CASSSQTYTEAFF. The V call is TRBV7-8, the J call TRBJ1-1; D is unclear. The CDR3 is made up of 13 amino acids. Deletions cut 4 bases from V and 3 bases from J, with 9 bases between. Germline V gives CDR1 SGHVS, CDR2 FQNEAQ.

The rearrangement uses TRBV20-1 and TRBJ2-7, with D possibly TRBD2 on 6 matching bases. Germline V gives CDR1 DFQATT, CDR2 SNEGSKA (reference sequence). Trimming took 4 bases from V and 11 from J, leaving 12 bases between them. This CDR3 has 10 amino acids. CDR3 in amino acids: CSAIPGLEYV. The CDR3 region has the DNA TGCAGTGCTATTCCGGGACTCGAGTACGTC.

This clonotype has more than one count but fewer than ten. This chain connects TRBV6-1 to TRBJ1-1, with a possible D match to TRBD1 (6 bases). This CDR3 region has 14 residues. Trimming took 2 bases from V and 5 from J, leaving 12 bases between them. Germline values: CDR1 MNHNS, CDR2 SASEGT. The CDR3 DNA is TGTGCCAGCAGTGAACAGGGGAGAGGAACTGAAGCTTTCTTT. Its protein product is CASSEQGRGTEAFF.

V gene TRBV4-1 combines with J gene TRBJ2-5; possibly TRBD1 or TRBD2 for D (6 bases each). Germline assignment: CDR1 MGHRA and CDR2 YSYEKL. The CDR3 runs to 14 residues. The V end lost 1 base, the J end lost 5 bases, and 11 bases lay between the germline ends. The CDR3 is CASSQGGTLETQYF. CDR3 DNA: TGCGCCAGCAGCCAAGGCGGGACACTGGAGACCCAGTACTTC.

The CDR3 bases are TGTGCCAGCAGCTTAATAGGGACAGATTACAATGAGCAGTTCTTC. The encoded protein is CASSLIGTDYNEQFF. The chain combines TRBV7-3 with TRBJ2-1; 7 bases align to TRBD1. J was trimmed by 4 bases and V by 1 base; bases with no gene match: 4. The CDR3 extends over 15 amino acids. CDR1 is SGHTA and CDR2 is FQGTGA in the germline V gene. Together with reference TRBV7-3 and TRBJ2-1, the CDR3 gives the full variable domain: GAGVSQTPSNKVTEKGKYVELRCDPISGHTALYWYRQSLGQGPEFLIYFQGTGAADDSGLPNDRFFAVRPEGSVSTLKIQRTERGDSAVYLCASSLIGTDYNEQFFGPGTRLTVL.

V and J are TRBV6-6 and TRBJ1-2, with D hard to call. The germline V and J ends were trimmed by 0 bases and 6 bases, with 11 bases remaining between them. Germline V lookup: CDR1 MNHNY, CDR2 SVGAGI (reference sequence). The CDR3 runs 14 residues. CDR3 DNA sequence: TGTGCCAGCAGTTACTCTAGGCGAGGTGATGGCTACACCTTC. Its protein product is CASSYSRRGDGYTF.

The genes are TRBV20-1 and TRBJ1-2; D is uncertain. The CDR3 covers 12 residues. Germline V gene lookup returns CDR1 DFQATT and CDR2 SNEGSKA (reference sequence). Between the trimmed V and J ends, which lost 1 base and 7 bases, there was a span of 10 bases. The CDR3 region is CSARGGRGGYTF. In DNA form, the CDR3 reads TGCAGTGCTAGAGGTGGCCGGGGTGGCTACACCTTC.

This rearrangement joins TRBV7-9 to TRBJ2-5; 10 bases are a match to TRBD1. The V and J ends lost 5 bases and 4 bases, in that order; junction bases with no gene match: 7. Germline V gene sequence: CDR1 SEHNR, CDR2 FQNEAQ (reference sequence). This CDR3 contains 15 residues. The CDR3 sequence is CASSLTTGGRETQYF. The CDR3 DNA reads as TGTGCCAGCAGCCTAACGACAGGGGGCCGAGAGACCCAGTACTTC.

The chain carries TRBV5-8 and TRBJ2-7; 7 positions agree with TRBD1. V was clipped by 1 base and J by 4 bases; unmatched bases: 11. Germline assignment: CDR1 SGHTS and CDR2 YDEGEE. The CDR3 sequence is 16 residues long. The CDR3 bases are TGTGCCAGCAGCTTGAGAACAGGGGAACAATTTTACGAGCAGTACGTC. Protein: CASSLRTGEQFYEQYV.

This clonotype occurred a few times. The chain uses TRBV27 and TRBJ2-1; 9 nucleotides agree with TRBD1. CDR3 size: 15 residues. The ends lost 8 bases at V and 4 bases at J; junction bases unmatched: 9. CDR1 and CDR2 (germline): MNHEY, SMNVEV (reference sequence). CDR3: CASHAGTGTYNEQFF. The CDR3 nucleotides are TGTGCCAGCCACGCCGGGACAGGGACTTACAATGAGCAGTTCTTC.

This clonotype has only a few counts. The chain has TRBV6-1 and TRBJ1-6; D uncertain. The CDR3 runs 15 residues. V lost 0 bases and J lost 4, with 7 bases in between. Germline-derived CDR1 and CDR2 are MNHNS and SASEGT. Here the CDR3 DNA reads TGTGCCAGCAGTGAAGCAAATGAGTATAATTCACCCCTCCACTTT. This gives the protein CASSEANEYNSPLHF.

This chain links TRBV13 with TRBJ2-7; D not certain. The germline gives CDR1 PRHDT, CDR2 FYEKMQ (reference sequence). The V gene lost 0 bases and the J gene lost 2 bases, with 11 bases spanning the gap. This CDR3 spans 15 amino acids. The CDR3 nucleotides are TGTGCCAGCAGCTTAGGCCAGGCGTTTCCCTACGAGCAGTACGTC. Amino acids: CASSLGQAFPYEQYV.

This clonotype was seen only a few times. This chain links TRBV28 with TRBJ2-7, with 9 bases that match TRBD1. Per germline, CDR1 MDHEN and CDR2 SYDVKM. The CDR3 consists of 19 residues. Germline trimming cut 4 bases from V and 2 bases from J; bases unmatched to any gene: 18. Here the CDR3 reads CASSSGTGSPTQQPYEQYV. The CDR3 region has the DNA TGTGCCAGCAGTTCCGGGACAGGGAGTCCAACACAGCAACCCTACGAGCAGTACGTC.

The CDR3 reads CASAGEKGSYEQYV. DNA of the CDR3: TGTGCCAGCGCGGGGGAAAAGGGCTCCTACGAGCAGTACGTC. This chain links TRBV15 with TRBJ2-7; 7 nucleotides agree with TRBD2. The germline V gene has CDR1 LNHNV and CDR2 YYDKDF (reference sequence). CDR3 size: 14 residues. J gave up 0 bases and V 10 bases, and 9 bases lay outside the gene matches.

For the CDR3, the DNA is TGTGCCAGCAGCTTAGCGGATTATAATTCACCCCTCCACTTT. Translating it yields CASSLADYNSPLHF. The chain joins TRBV7-2 to TRBJ1-6; D unclear. The CDR3 covers 14 residues. V was pared by 0 bases and J by 4 bases, with 4 bases between. CDR1 SGHTA and CDR2 FQGNSA come from the germline V gene.

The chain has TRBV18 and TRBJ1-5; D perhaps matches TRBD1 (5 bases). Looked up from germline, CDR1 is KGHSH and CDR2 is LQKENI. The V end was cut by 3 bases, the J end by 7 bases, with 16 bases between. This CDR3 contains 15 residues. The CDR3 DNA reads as TGTGCCAGCTCACCTCTCCTAGGGGAAGGCCAGCCCCAGCATTTT. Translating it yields CASSPLLGEGQPQHF.

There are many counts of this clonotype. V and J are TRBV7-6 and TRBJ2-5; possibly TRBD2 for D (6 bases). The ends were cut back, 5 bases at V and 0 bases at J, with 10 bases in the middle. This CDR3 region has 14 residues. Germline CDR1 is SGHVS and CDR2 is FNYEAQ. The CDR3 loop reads CASSPGTHQETQYF. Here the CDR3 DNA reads TGTGCCAGCAGCCCCGGGACTCACCAAGAGACCCAGTACTTC.

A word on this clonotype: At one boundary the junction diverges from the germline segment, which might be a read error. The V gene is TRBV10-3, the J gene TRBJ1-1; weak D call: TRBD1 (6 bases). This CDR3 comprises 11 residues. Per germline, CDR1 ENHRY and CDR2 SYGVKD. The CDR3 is CAISEGGEVFF. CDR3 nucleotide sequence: TGTGCCATCAGCGAGGGGGGAGAAGTTTTCTTT.

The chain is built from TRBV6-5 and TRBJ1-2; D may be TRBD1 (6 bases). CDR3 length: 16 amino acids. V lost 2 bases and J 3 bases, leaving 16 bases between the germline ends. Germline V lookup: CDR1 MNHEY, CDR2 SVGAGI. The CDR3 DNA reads TGTGCCAGCAGTTACCTCGGGGGCGCGGTCGACTATGGCTACACCTTC. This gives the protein CASSYLGGAVDYGYTF.

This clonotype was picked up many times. CDR3 bases: TGTGCCAGCGGTGAGGTGGGGGCCCTGAACACTGAAGCTTTCTTT. Amino acid sequence: CASGEVGALNTEAFF. The rearrangement links TRBV7-2 to TRBJ1-1; possibly TRBD1 for D (6 bases). Germline V CDR1 and CDR2: SGHTA, FQGNSA. CDR3 length: 15 amino acids. V was clipped by 8 bases and J by 0 bases, with 16 bases between them.

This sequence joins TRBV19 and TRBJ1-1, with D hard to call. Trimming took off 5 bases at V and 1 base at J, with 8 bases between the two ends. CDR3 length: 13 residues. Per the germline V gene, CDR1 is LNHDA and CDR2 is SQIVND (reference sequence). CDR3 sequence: CASSAHRNTEAFF. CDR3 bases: TGTGCCAGTAGTGCCCACAGGAACACTGAAGCTTTCTTT.